Following are 21 T cell receptor beta chains from one sample sequenced in a study of cytomegalovirus exposure and HLA in healthy donors. Researchers ran the PCR with 60 Vbeta and 13 Jbeta primers. Profiled with immunoSEQ multiplex PCR; TCRdb holds only in-frame clones, not every one. The sample has some 160,000 clones; roughly 85% are singletons. Sequences were obtained from PBMCs. The source is a woman between 40 and 50 years old in good health and CMV-seronegative.

The rearrangement uses TRBV19 and TRBJ2-7; D ambiguous. The germline V gene has CDR1 LNHDA and CDR2 SQIVND (reference sequence). Trimming removed 2 bases from V and 2 bases from J, with 13 bases in between. The CDR3 contains 15 residues. CDR3 loop: CASSISPRDTYEQYF. CDR3 DNA: TGTGCCAGTAGTATATCCCCACGAGATACCTACGAGCAGTACTTC.

This clone was seen a few times. The chain combines TRBV27 with TRBJ2-5, with TRBD1 as a possible D gene (6 bases). The V end lost 1 base, the J end lost 5 bases, and 14 bases lay between the germline ends. The CDR3 runs to 15 residues. CDR1 and CDR2 from the germline V gene are MNHEY and SMNVEV (reference sequence). The DNA for the CDR3 is TGTGCCAGCAGTTTATTGGGACAAGCAAGGGAGACCCAGTACTTC. Its protein product is CASSLLGQARETQYF.

In its sample, this clone was seen once. The same CDR3 arises from other DNA sequences in this sample as well. The gene calls are TRBV6-4 and TRBJ2-1; the D is unclear. Trimming removed 0 bases at V and 1 base at J, with 7 bases between. This CDR3 comprises 15 residues. Germline CDR1 and CDR2: MRHNA and SNTAGT. In DNA, the CDR3 is TGTGCCAGCAGTGACTCTTCCGGGTCCTACAATGAGCAGTTCTTC. Its translation is CASSDSSGSYNEQFF.

The table lists this clone with a count of one. The genes are TRBV7-9 and TRBJ1-5, with D unresolved. This CDR3 has 15 amino acids. With 2 bases removed from V and 2 bases from J, the gap between germline ends came to 10 bases. Germline V gives CDR1 SEHNR, CDR2 FQNEAQ (reference sequence). This CDR3 is CASSLSSTGNQPQHF. The CDR3 DNA reads TGTGCCAGCAGCTTATCTTCTACAGGCAATCAGCCCCAGCATTTT.

The chain has TRBV5-1 and TRBJ1-5, with no clear D. Per germline, CDR1 SGHRS and CDR2 YFSETQ. The CDR3 totals 13 residues. Trimming shortened V by 0 bases and J by 7 bases, and 8 bases separated the two germline ends. In DNA, the CDR3 is TGCGCCAGCAGCTTGGGTCGGGAGCAGCCCCAGCATTTT. Amino acids: CASSLGREQPQHF.

The chain is built from TRBV9 and TRBJ2-7, with a possible D match to TRBD2 (5 bases). Germline assignment: CDR1 SGDLS and CDR2 YYNGEE. Trimming took off 3 bases at V and 8 bases at J, with 12 bases between the two ends. The CDR3 length is 12 residues. The CDR3 here is CASSGTGVKQYF. The CDR3, as DNA: TGTGCCAGCAGCGGAACCGGGGTTAAGCAGTACTTC.

The chain uses TRBV19 and TRBJ2-7; 9 positions agree with TRBD1. CDR3 length: 14 amino acids. Per germline, CDR1 LNHDA and CDR2 SQIVND (reference sequence). The V segment lost 5 bases and the J segment 6 bases; nucleotides outside the gene matches: 8. The CDR3 DNA reads TGTGCCAGTAGTTTACAGGGGGCTGTCATCGAGCAGTACTTC. Protein product: CASSLQGAVIEQYF.

The chain is built from TRBV5-6 and TRBJ2-7; TRBD2 aligns across 9 bases. V dropped 3 bases and J dropped 6; count of bases not matched to a gene: 13. Germline assignment: CDR1 SGHDT and CDR2 YYEEEE. The CDR3 is 16 residues long. For the CDR3, the DNA is TGTGCCAGCAGCTCCTCCCCCCGGCTAGCGGGACCCGAGCAGTACTTC. Amino acids: CASSSSPRLAGPEQYF. Drawing the rest from reference TRBV5-6 and TRBJ2-7, the complete variable domain is DAGVTQSPTHLIKTRGQQVTLRCSPKSGHDTVSWYQQALGQGPQFIFQYYEEEERQRGNFPDRFSGHQFPNYSSELNVNALLLGDSALYLCASSSSPRLAGPEQYFGPGTRLTVT.

This clone showed up just once. This rearrangement joins TRBV25-1 to TRBJ1-1; D might be TRBD1 (6 bases). Trimming took off 2 bases at V and 5 bases at J, with 12 bases between the two ends. The CDR3 has 14 amino acids. Germline CDR1 reads MGHDK; CDR2 reads SYGVNS. The CDR3 nucleotides are TGTGCCAGCAGTGAAAGTGGAACAGGGACTGAAGCTTTCTTT. Translated: CASSESGTGTEAFF.

The chain links TRBV4-1 to TRBJ2-5, with 9 bases fitting TRBD2. CDR1 is MGHRA and CDR2 is YSYEKL in the germline V gene. V trimming: 1 base; J trimming: 0 bases; junction bases outside the gene matches: 3. The CDR3 runs to 16 residues. CDR3: CASSQGLAENQETQYF. DNA for the CDR3: TGCGCCAGCAGCCAAGGACTAGCGGAAAACCAAGAGACCCAGTACTTC.

This rearrangement joins TRBV7-2 to TRBJ2-1; tentatively, D is TRBD2 (5 bases). Germline V lookup: CDR1 SGHTA, CDR2 FQGNSA. This CDR3 spans 17 amino acids. The V gene lost 2 bases and the J gene lost 4 bases, with 18 bases spanning the gap. CDR3 region: CASSLTENGIWYNEQFF. For the CDR3, the DNA is TGTGCCAGCAGCTTAACGGAGAACGGGATCTGGTACAATGAGCAGTTCTTC.

The genes are TRBV27 and TRBJ2-1; a possible D gene is TRBD2 (5 bases). Trimming stripped 10 bases from V and 10 bases from J, with 20 bases between. Germline V gene sequence: CDR1 MNHEY, CDR2 SMNVEV (reference sequence). The CDR3 totals 13 residues. Written as DNA, the CDR3 is TGTGCCACGGCGGCTAGCCCCGTTGAGGAGCAGTTCTTC. It yields the protein CATAASPVEEQFF.

This clone turned up a few times. V usage is TRBV5-1 and J usage is TRBJ2-1; TRBD2 agrees at 11 bases. CDR3 size: 18 residues. J gave up 3 bases and V 3 bases, and 11 bases lay outside the gene matches. The germline gives CDR1 SGHRS, CDR2 YFSETQ. Here the CDR3 DNA reads TGCGCCAGCAGCTCGACTCCGGGACTAGCGGCGCACTACAATGAGCAGTTCTTC. It is translated as CASSSTPGLAAHYNEQFF.

V usage is TRBV5-4 and J usage is TRBJ2-3, with 9 bases fitting TRBD2. This CDR3 comprises 17 residues. V was pared by 0 bases and J by 1 base, with 6 bases of the junction left unmatched. Germline values: CDR1 SGHNT, CDR2 YYREEE (reference sequence). The CDR3 reads CASSLGAGGTGTDTQYF. Here the CDR3 DNA reads TGTGCCAGCAGCTTGGGGGCGGGAGGGACTGGCACAGATACGCAGTATTTT.

The rearrangement uses TRBV30 and TRBJ1-5; no clear D. The CDR3 covers 13 residues. The V end lost 5 bases, the J end lost 3 bases, and 11 bases lay between the germline ends. Germline V lookup: CDR1 GTSNPN, CDR2 SVGIG (reference sequence). The CDR3 loop is CAWEGGFNQPQHF. For the CDR3, the DNA is TGTGCCTGGGAGGGTGGTTTCAATCAGCCCCAGCATTTT.

This sequence joins TRBV9 and TRBJ2-5, with 10 bases that match TRBD2. CDR3 size: 15 residues. Germline values: CDR1 SGDLS, CDR2 YYNGEE. J gave up 2 bases and V 0 bases, and 1 base lay outside the gene matches. The CDR3, as DNA: TGTGCCAGCAGCGTAGGGACTAGCGGACAAGAGACCCAGTACTTC. It encodes CASSVGTSGQETQYF. Based on the CDR3 plus reference TRBV9 and TRBJ2-5, the full variable domain is DSGVTQTPKHLITATGQRVTLRCSPRSGDLSVYWYQQSLDQGLQFLIQYYNGEERAKGNILERFSAQQFPDLHSELNLSSLELGDSALYFCASSVGTSGQETQYFGPGTRLLVL.

The rearrangement links TRBV4-1 to TRBJ2-3, with 11 bases matching TRBD2. V lost 3 bases, J lost 2 bases, and 4 bases stayed unmatched. CDR3 size: 16 residues. CDR1 and CDR2 from the germline V gene are MGHRA and YSYEKL. The CDR3 region is CASSQGTSGYTDTQYF. The CDR3 nucleotides are TGCGCCAGCAGCCAGGGGACTAGCGGCTACACAGATACGCAGTATTTT.

The chain couples TRBV7-9 to TRBJ1-1; 9 bases map to TRBD1. With 5 bases clipped from V and 3 bases from J, the junction kept 10 bases outside the gene matches. The CDR3 spans 16 residues. The germline CDR1 and CDR2 sequences are SEHNR and FQNEAQ (reference sequence). CDR3 residues: CASSPSGDRAHTEAFF. The CDR3 DNA sequence: TGTGCCAGCAGCCCCAGCGGGGACAGGGCCCACACTGAAGCTTTCTTT. Drawing the rest from reference TRBV7-9 and TRBJ1-1, the complete variable domain is DTGVSQNPRHKITKRGQNVTFRCDPISEHNRLYWYRQTLGQGPEFLTYFQNEAQLEKSRLLSDRFSAERPKGSFSTLEIQRTEQGDSAMYLCASSPSGDRAHTEAFFGQGTRLTVV.

The V call is TRBV6-1, the J call TRBJ1-5, with D possibly matching TRBD1 (6 bases). CDR3 length: 15 residues. Trimming took 4 bases from V and 1 from J, leaving 11 bases between them. CDR1 is MNHNS and CDR2 is SASEGT in the germline V gene. CDR3 residues: CASSVTGQSNQPQHF. The CDR3 DNA follows: TGTGCCAGCAGTGTTACAGGGCAGAGCAATCAGCCCCAGCATTTT.

The chain has TRBV27 and TRBJ2-6; maybe TRBD2 (6 bases). The CDR3 extends over 13 amino acids. Germline V gene sequence: CDR1 MNHEY, CDR2 SMNVEV (reference sequence). V was cut by 7 bases and J by 3 bases, with 7 bases left in between. DNA of the CDR3: TGTGCCAGCACGCGGGGTGGGGCCAACGTCCTGACTTTC. Its translation is CASTRGGANVLTF.

The chain has TRBV29-1 and TRBJ2-3; 9 bases match TRBD2. The J segment lost 8 bases and the V segment lost 5 bases, leaving 14 bases of the junction unmatched. Germline V gene data show CDR1 as SQVTM and CDR2 as ANQGSEA. This CDR3 region has 15 residues. The CDR3 nucleotides read TGCAGCGTTCAGGAAGGCGGGAGGGCCCCCGGTACGCAGTATTTT. Translating it yields CSVQEGGRAPGTQYF.